Given below is one T cell receptor (beta chain) in context. Time point here: patch test 1, 2 weeks after DPC sensitization. Treatment indicated: therapeutic diphenylcyclopropenone sensitization with weekly scalp DPC. Unfractionated whole blood yielded the extracted total RNA. Germline CDR1 is SGHRS and CDR2 is YFSETQ. V dropped 0 bases and J dropped 19 bases, with 11 bases sitting between them. This CDR3 region has 11 residues. The sample comes from a study of human T cells and chemical hapten exposure. Authors' analysis steps: Sample TCR counts, which ranged from about 20,000 to 700,000, had a median of roughly 96,000. TCRdb redid the calling of the RACE reads with MiXCR, one entry per CDR3 protein. TCRdb's processing, not the authors' own work, is the source of the V and J calls. The table lists roughly 50,000 distinct CDR3 sequences, approximately 10% of them singletons.

The specimen comprised whole blood, sampled in connection with sensitization to the hapten diphenylcyclopropenone (DPC). The chain uses TRBV5-1 and TRBJ2-6; TRBD1 is a possible D gene (6 bases). This TCR was sampled from a woman aged 40 to 50 with alopecia areata. Some clones in this sample may be carry-over from other donors' samples. The CDR3 reads CASSLGQAFTF. The CDR3 coding sequence is TGCGCCAGCAGCTTGGGACAGGCCTTTACTTTC. Supplemented by reference TRBV5-1 and TRBJ2-6, the full variable domain reads KAGVTQTPRYLIKTRGQQVTLSCSPISGHRSVSWYQQTPGQGLQFLFEYFSETQRNKGNFPGRFSGRQFSNSRSEMNVSTLELGDSALYLCASSLGQAFTFGAGSRLTVL.